One sample yielded the 16 T cell receptor beta chains listed below, sequenced in a study of graft-versus-host responses after intestinal transplantation. No antigen has been assigned to these receptors. TCRdb keeps only in-frame clones here, not all; method: immunoSEQ multiplex PCR. The table includes 150,000 or so clones, about 93% detected once. The sequencing here drew on unstimulated CD4+ T cells sorted from spleen or lymph node cells, taken before intestinal transplant. Receptors originate from a human donor who received an intestinal transplant.

The CDR3 coding sequence is TGTGCCAGTAGTATGGCGACAGCCCCTCAAGGAGAAGCTTTCTTT. It is translated as CASSMATAPQGEAFF. The chain joins TRBV19 to TRBJ1-1, with a weak D call TRBD1 (5 bases). Between the trimmed V and J ends, which lost 3 bases and 8 bases, there was a span of 19 bases. This CDR3 is built from 15 residues. CDR1 is LNHDA and CDR2 is SQIVND in the germline V gene (reference sequence). Using reference TRBV19 and TRBJ1-1 for the parts outside the CDR3, the full variable domain is DGGITQSPKYLFRKEGQNVTLSCEQNLNHDAMYWYRQDPGQGLRLIYYSQIVNDFQKGDIAEGYSVSREKKESFPLTVTSAQKNPTAFYLCASSMATAPQGEAFFGQGTRLTVV.

The chain employs TRBV19 and TRBJ2-5; D may be TRBD2 (5 bases). The V gene's germline CDR1 is LNHDA and CDR2 SQIVND (reference sequence). This CDR3 has 15 amino acids. V was pared by 1 base and J by 5 bases, with 14 bases between. The CDR3 DNA reads TGTGCCAGTAGTATAGGTCCGGGTAGGGAGGAGACCCAGTACTTC. Amino acid sequence: CASSIGPGREETQYF.

The gene calls are TRBV7-3 and TRBJ2-7; TRBD2 agrees at 7 bases. There are 14 residues in the CDR3. V was clipped by 5 bases and J by 2 bases; unmatched bases: 6. Germline CDR1 is SGHTA and CDR2 is FQGTGA. DNA for the CDR3: TGTGCCAGCAGCCGACGGGCGGGGGCCTACGAGCAGTACTTC. Its protein product is CASSRRAGAYEQYF. Filled out from reference TRBV7-3 and TRBJ2-7, the complete variable domain reads GAGVSQTPSNKVTEKGKYVELRCDPISGHTALYWYRQSLGQGPEFLIYFQGTGAADDSGLPNDRFFAVRPEGSVSTLKIQRTERGDSAVYLCASSRRAGAYEQYFGPGTRLTVT.

The CDR3 spells CASSGDLGQGVYEQYF. CDR3 nucleotides: TGTGCCAGCAGCGGCGACCTCGGACAGGGGGTCTACGAGCAGTACTTC. The genes are TRBV7-8 and TRBJ2-7, with TRBD1 matching 10 bases. The CDR3 runs to 16 residues. The junction had 10 bases not matched to a gene; V was cut back by 5 bases and J by 3 bases. CDR1 is SGHVS, CDR2 FQNEAQ, per germline. Full variable domain (rest looked up from reference TRBV7-8 and TRBJ2-7): GAGVSQSPRYKVAKRGQDVALRCDPISGHVSLFWYQQALGQGPEFLTYFQNEAQLDKSGLPSDRFFAERPEGSVSTLKIQRTQQEDSAVYLCASSGDLGQGVYEQYFGPGTRLTVT.

This clone came up a few times. V is TRBV6-1 and J is TRBJ2-3, with D perhaps matching TRBD2 (7 bases). In germline, CDR1 is MNHNS, CDR2 SASEGT. The CDR3 runs 14 residues. V lost 0 bases and J lost 8, with 12 bases in between. The CDR3 nucleotides are TGTGCCAGCAGTGAAGCGGGGGGGGCGGGTACGCAGTATTTT. Its protein product is CASSEAGGAGTQYF.

The chain carries TRBV5-6 and TRBJ1-2; D uncertain. Trimming left V 2 bases short and J 4 bases short, with 21 bases between. Germline lookup yields CDR1 SGHDT and CDR2 YYEEEE. The CDR3 covers 17 residues. The CDR3 DNA follows: TGTGCCAGCAGCTTAAAGGGTTTGGAGACAAAGGTCTATGGCTACACCTTC. Translation: CASSLKGLETKVYGYTF.

This chain joins TRBV5-4 and TRBJ2-3; 13 bases agree with TRBD2. There are 17 residues in the CDR3. Germline CDR1 reads SGHNT; CDR2 reads YYREEE (reference sequence). V trimming: 4 bases; J trimming: 2 bases; junction bases outside the gene matches: 7. CDR3 in DNA: TGTGCCAGCAGCCCTATCGGACTAGCGGGAGACACAGATACGCAGTATTTT. Encoded protein: CASSPIGLAGDTDTQYF.

The V call is TRBV30, the J call TRBJ2-5; 8 bases agree with TRBD1. Germline CDR1 and CDR2: GTSNPN and SVGIG (reference sequence). The CDR3 is 13 residues long. V dropped 6 bases and J dropped 3; count of bases not matched to a gene: 6. As DNA, the CDR3 is TGTGCCTGCCTGACGGACAGGGAAGAGACCCAGTACTTC. Its protein product is CACLTDREETQYF.

This rearrangement joins TRBV30 to TRBJ1-5; weak D call: TRBD1 (5 bases). Trimming cost V 1 base and J 2 bases, with 9 bases left between them. The CDR3 runs 14 residues. Looked up from germline, CDR1 is GTSNPN and CDR2 is SVGIG (reference sequence). This chain's CDR3 is CAWSETVRNQPQHF. Here the CDR3 DNA reads TGTGCCTGGAGTGAGACAGTCCGCAATCAGCCCCAGCATTTT.

This clone occurred once. The chain links TRBV4-2 to TRBJ2-3, with D possibly being TRBD2 (5 bases). The CDR3 is 15 residues long. V shed 1 base and J shed 6 bases, with 14 bases lying between them. The germline V gene has CDR1 LGHNA and CDR2 YNFKEQ. CDR3: CASSQGTPGRDTQYF. CDR3 coding DNA: TGTGCCAGCAGCCAAGGGACTCCTGGCCGGGATACGCAGTATTTT.

V and J are TRBV19 and TRBJ1-2; the D is unclear. This CDR3 has 14 amino acids. The V gene lost 3 bases and the J gene lost 6 bases, with 14 bases spanning the gap. Germline CDR1 and CDR2: LNHDA and SQIVND (reference sequence). For the CDR3, the DNA is TGTGCCAGTAGTATCGGACTGCTCCTTGATGGCTACACCTTC. The encoded protein is CASSIGLLLDGYTF.

V and J are TRBV30 and TRBJ1-1, with 9 nucleotides matching TRBD1. The V segment lost 3 bases and the J segment 3 bases; nucleotides outside the gene matches: 2. The CDR3 length is 13 residues. Germline lookup yields CDR1 GTSNPN and CDR2 SVGIG (reference sequence). DNA of the CDR3: TGTGCCTGGAGGTGGACAGGGGACACTGAAGCTTTCTTT. Translated, it gives CAWRWTGDTEAFF.

Only a few counts were recorded for this clone. The V call is TRBV10-3, the J call TRBJ1-1; D might be TRBD1 (5 bases). The CDR3 has 13 amino acids. CDR1 and CDR2 from the germline V gene are ENHRY and SYGVKD. V lost 2 bases to trimming and J lost 4 bases, with 8 bases between them. Written as DNA, the CDR3 is TGTGCCATCAGTGAGGGGACTGGCACTGAAGCTTTCTTT. It is translated as CAISEGTGTEAFF.

The chain joins TRBV7-6 to TRBJ2-1, with 10 bases identical to TRBD2. The CDR3 runs to 17 residues. The trim removed 2 bases at V and 4 bases at J, leaving 8 bases unmatched. Looked up from germline, CDR1 is SGHVS and CDR2 is FNYEAQ. The CDR3 nucleotides are TGTGCCAGCAGCTTACTCGCGACTAGCGGGTTTTACAATGAGCAGTTCTTC. The encoded protein is CASSLLATSGFYNEQFF.

This clone was seen only once. V and J are TRBV5-4 and TRBJ2-2, with 10 bases lining up with TRBD2. The J segment lost 5 bases and the V segment lost 5 bases, leaving 3 bases of the junction unmatched. Germline lookup yields CDR1 SGHNT and CDR2 YYREEE (reference sequence). The CDR3 contains 14 residues. In DNA, the CDR3 is TGTGCCAGCAGACCTAGCGGGAGTACCGGGGAGCTGTTTTTT. This sequence encodes CASRPSGSTGELFF.

The chain employs TRBV7-2 and TRBJ2-1, with 11 bases fitting TRBD1. The CDR3 is made up of 15 amino acids. The germline V gene encodes CDR1 SGHTA and CDR2 FQGNSA. With V trimmed by 5 bases and J by 6 bases, 6 bases remained unmatched. DNA for the CDR3: TGTGCCAGCAGCAGAGGACAGGGGGCGAGCAATGAGCAGTTCTTC. Encoded protein: CASSRGQGASNEQFF.